This TCR beta chain is from a study of blood T cell repertoires in COVID-19 (TCRdb year 2020). Some background on the complete study: Samples covering the acute and convalescent phases of COVID-19 were provided by collaborators in the United States, Italy and Spain. The prospective study material was composed of cDNA or gDNA derived from T cells, B-cell-depleted T cells, or PBMCs. Subjects who had been exposed to COVID-19, were actively infected with it, or had recovered from it provided the deeply sampled blood TCRbeta repertoires that made up the dataset. The repertoires were made available in a free public database intended to serve as a resource for research on the immune response to SARS-CoV-2. The samples were drawn from two sources: the first 160 participants of the ongoing ImmuneRACE study, and 950 to 1,500 subjects contributed by 6 global collaborators. Nearly every sample came with metadata listing a de-identified subject ID, COVID-19 status, age in years and sex. Where available, HLA class I and class II types were taken from metadata supplied by the sample provider and were not determined by assay-based typing.

The immunoSEQ Assay, a bias-controlled multiplex PCR, was used to amplify TCRbeta CDR3 regions from genomic DNA. The original pipeline was this. The number of nucleated cells in each sample was estimated by amplification of reference gene primers within the assay. To quantify the absolute abundance of each unique TCRbeta CDR3 rearrangement, sequence reads were collapsed and filtered. For each sample, productive Simpson clonality was calculated as the square root of Simpson's diversity index over productive rearrangements. TCRdb provides this immuneACCESS table in a form limited to in-frame rearrangements. Some clones are lacking; in checked studies, under half of them reflect an unresolved V gene, and why the rest are absent is not known. V, J and clone size derive from that table, while D and trimming were established from the DNA sequence. The sample yields about 170,000 clones; about 88% were counted once. 7% of the sample is taken by the ten largest.

Broad study findings and their caveats: The quantity of clinical and demographic metadata differed by source and by participant and was supplied without curation.

A word on this clone: This receptor's antigen is unknown. No much larger clone is present one base from it, and per-base qualities are unavailable.

Each collaborating institution followed its own protocols to collect whole blood in K2EDTA tubes. For TCRbeta analysis, collaborators shipped samples as frozen whole blood, isolated PBMCs, or DNA extracted from either of those sample types. The germline V gene (reference sequence) provides CDR1 LNHDA and CDR2 SQIVND. V is cut back by 10 bases and J by 4 bases, with 15 bases in the junction unmatched. Spanning cysteine to phenylalanine, the CDR3 consists of 16 amino acids. The CDR3 DNA has 48 bases and is translated from base 1. Specimen: peripheral blood. The clonotype originates from a woman at least 80 years old in a cohort sampled during active or convalescent COVID-19. The rearrangement joined TRBV19 to TRBJ2-3, with 9 bases matching TRBD2. This receptor carries the CDR3 CATNPPSGVGADTQYF. At the DNA level, the sequence is TGTGCCACTAACCCCCCTAGCGGGGTCGGCGCAGATACGCAGTATTTT.